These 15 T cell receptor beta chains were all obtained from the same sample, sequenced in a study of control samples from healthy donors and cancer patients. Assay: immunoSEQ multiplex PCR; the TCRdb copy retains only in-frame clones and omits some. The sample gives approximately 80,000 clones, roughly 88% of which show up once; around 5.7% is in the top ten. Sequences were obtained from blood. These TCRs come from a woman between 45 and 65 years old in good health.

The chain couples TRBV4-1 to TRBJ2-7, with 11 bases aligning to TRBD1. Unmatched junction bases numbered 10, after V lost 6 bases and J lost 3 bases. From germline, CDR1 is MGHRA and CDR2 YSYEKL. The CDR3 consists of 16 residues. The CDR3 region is CASRLSHGTGGYEQYF. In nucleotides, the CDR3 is TGCGCCAGCAGGCTATCCCACGGGACAGGGGGCTACGAGCAGTACTTC.

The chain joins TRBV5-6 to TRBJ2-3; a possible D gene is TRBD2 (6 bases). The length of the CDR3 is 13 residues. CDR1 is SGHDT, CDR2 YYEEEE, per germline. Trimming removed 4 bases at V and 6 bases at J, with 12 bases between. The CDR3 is CASSAGRGDTQYF. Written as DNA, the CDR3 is TGTGCCAGCAGCGCGGGACGGGGGGATACGCAGTATTTT.

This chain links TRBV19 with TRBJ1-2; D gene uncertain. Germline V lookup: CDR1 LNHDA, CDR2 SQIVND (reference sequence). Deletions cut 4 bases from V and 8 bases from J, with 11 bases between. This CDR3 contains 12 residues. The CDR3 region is CASSTSVGGYTF. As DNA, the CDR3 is TGTGCCAGTAGTACTTCGGTGGGAGGCTACACCTTC. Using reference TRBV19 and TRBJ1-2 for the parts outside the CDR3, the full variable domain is DGGITQSPKYLFRKEGQNVTLSCEQNLNHDAMYWYRQDPGQGLRLIYYSQIVNDFQKGDIAEGYSVSREKKESFPLTVTSAQKNPTAFYLCASSTSVGGYTFGSGTRLTVV.

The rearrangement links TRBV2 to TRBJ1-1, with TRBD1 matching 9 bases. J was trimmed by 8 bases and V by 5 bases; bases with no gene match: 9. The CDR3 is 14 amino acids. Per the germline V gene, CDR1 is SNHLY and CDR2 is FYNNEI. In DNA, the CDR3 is TGTGCCAGCAGTTATCAGGACAGGGGAGGAGAAGCTTTCTTT. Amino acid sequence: CASSYQDRGGEAFF.

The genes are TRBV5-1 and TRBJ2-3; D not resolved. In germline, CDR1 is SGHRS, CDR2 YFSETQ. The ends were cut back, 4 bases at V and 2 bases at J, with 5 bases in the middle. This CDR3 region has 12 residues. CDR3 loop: CASSPNTDTQYF. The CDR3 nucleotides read TGCGCCAGCAGCCCAAACACAGATACGCAGTATTTT.

The CDR3 reads CASSPRQGVGYGYTF. CDR3 in DNA: TGTGCCAGCAGCCCTCGACAGGGGGTAGGGTATGGCTACACCTTC. The chain links TRBV3-1 (or the pseudogene TRBV3-2) to TRBJ1-2, with 9 bases fitting TRBD1. Germline V gives CDR1 LGHDT, CDR2 YNNKEL (reference sequence). V shed 4 bases, J shed 5 bases, and the junction held 8 bases outside the gene matches. The CDR3 has 15 amino acids.

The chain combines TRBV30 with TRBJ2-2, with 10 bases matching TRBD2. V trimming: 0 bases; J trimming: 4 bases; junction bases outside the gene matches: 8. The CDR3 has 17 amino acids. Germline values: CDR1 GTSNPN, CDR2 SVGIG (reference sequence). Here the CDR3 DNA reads TGTGCCTGGAGTGTACGAGCGGGGGGGCCTCTCACCGGGGAGCTGTTTTTT. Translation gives CAWSVRAGGPLTGELFF.

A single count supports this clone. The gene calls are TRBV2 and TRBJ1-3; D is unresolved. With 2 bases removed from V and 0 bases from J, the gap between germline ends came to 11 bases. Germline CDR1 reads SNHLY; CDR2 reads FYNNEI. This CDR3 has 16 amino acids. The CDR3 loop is CASSESRGNSGNTIYF. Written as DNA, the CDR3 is TGTGCCAGCAGTGAATCTCGGGGAAACTCTGGAAACACCATATATTTT.

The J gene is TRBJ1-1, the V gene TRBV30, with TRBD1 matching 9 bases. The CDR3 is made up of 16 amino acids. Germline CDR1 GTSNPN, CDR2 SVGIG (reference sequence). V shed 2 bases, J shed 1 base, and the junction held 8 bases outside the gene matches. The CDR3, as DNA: TGTGCCTGGAGTATCTCGGGACAGGGTTGGAACACTGAAGCTTTCTTT. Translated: CAWSISGQGWNTEAFF.

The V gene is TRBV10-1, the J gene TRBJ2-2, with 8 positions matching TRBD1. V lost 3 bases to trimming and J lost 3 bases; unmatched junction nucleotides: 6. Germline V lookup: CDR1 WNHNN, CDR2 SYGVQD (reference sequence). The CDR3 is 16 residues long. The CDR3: CASSDGQGSDTGELFF. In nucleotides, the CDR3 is TGCGCCAGCAGTGATGGACAGGGATCGGACACCGGGGAGCTGTTTTTT.

CDR3 region: CASRRQGAGEKLFF. In DNA, the CDR3 is TGTGCCAGCAGAAGACAGGGGGCTGGTGAAAAACTGTTTTTT. J is TRBJ1-4 and V is TRBV7-2, with 10 bases lining up with TRBD1. V lost 6 bases, J lost 7 bases, and 5 bases stayed unmatched. This CDR3 comprises 14 residues. Germline V gene sequence: CDR1 SGHTA, CDR2 FQGNSA.

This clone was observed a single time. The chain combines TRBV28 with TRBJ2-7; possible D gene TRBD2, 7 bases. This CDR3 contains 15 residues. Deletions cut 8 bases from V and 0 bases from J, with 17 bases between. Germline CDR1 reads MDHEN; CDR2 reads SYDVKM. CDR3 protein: CASHTYGGRSYEQYF. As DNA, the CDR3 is TGTGCCAGCCATACATACGGGGGGCGCTCCTACGAGCAGTACTTC. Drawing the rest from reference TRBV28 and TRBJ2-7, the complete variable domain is DVKVTQSSRYLVKRTGEKVFLECVQDMDHENMFWYRQDPGLGLRLIYFSYDVKMKEKGDIPEGYSVSREKKERFSLILESASTNQTSMYLCASHTYGGRSYEQYFGPGTRLTVT.

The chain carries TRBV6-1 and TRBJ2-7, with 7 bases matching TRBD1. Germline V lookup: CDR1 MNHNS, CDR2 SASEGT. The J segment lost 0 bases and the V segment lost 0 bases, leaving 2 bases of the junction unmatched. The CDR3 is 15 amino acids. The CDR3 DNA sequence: TGTGCCAGCAGTGAAGCCGGGACAGCCTCCTACGAGCAGTACTTC. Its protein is CASSEAGTASYEQYF.

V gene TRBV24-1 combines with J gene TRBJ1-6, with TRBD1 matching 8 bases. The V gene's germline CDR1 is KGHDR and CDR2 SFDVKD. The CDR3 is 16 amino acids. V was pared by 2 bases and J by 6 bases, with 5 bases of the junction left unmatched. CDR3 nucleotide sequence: TGTGCCACCAGTGATTCTCGGACAGGGACTAATTCACCCCTCCACTTT. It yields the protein CATSDSRTGTNSPLHF.

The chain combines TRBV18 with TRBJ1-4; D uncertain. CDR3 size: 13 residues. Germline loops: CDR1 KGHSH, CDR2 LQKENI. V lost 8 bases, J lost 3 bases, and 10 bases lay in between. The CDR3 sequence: CASVNTPNEKLFF. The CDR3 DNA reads TGTGCCAGCGTGAACACCCCTAATGAAAAACTGTTTTTT.